A single sample is the source of the 29 T cell receptor beta chains below, sequenced in a study of T-cell memory formation after mild COVID-19 (dated by TCRdb to the early 2020s). The library was produced with 5' RACE. Sequencing used an Illumina NovaSeq 6000. Using fastp trimming at Q25 and MiXCR clonotype assembly, TCRdb reanalyzed the public sequencing data and kept in-frame beta chains. Records with the same CDR3 protein are collapsed into one entry carrying the most frequent genes and DNA. The sample data list about 340,000 distinct CDR3 sequences, and about an eighth of these were observed just once. About 21% of the sample belongs to the ten largest clones. The sample was PBMCs or a T cell subset sorted from them (not recorded which). The receptors come from a man aged 18-30 years who had mild COVID-19 (a few samples of this study predate the infection). The sample titles of this study are shuffled in the database, so cell type and time point are left out; the donor was told from shared clones.

The genes are TRBV10-3 and TRBJ1-1; 7 nucleotides agree with TRBD1. J lost 0 bases, V lost 10 bases, and 20 bases had no gene match. This CDR3 is built from 18 residues. The germline V gene encodes CDR1 ENHRY and CDR2 SYGVKD. This CDR3 is CASRKQGSLATMNTEAFF. CDR3 sequence (DNA): TGTGCCAGCAGAAAACAGGGGTCCCTGGCGACCATGAACACTGAAGCTTTCTTT.

The chain carries TRBV20-1 and TRBJ2-1; TRBD1 aligns across 7 bases. J lost 6 bases, V lost 0 bases, and 8 bases had no gene match. The CDR3 contains 15 residues. CDR1 is DFQATT and CDR2 is SNEGSKA in the germline V gene (reference sequence). The CDR3 sequence is CSARDLRQGFNEQFF. CDR3 DNA sequence: TGCAGTGCTAGAGATCTGAGACAGGGATTCAATGAGCAGTTCTTC.

This clonotype was counted a few times. V is TRBV6-5 and J is TRBJ2-1; tentatively, D is TRBD1 or TRBD2 (6 bases each). V shed 4 bases and J shed 0 bases, with 13 bases lying between them. This CDR3 has 16 amino acids. Germline CDR1 reads MNHEY; CDR2 reads SVGAGI. DNA for the CDR3: TGTGCCAGCAGTTCGGGGGCTTTAAGCTCCTACAATGAGCAGTTCTTC. Its protein product is CASSSGALSSYNEQFF.

This clonotype was picked up many times. The chain combines TRBV9 with TRBJ1-4; no definite D call. Germline loops: CDR1 SGDLS, CDR2 YYNGEE. The CDR3 totals 14 residues. The germline V and J ends were trimmed by 0 bases and 7 bases, with 10 bases remaining between them. Here the CDR3 DNA reads TGTGCCAGCAGCGTAGACGGAGAGCCTGAAAAACTGTTTTTT. Translated, it gives CASSVDGEPEKLFF.

A few counts support this clonotype. This sequence joins TRBV7-3 and TRBJ2-1; D remains ambiguous. V was trimmed by 1 base and J by 8 bases, leaving 9 bases between them. This CDR3 comprises 13 residues. Looked up from germline, CDR1 is SGHTA and CDR2 is FQGTGA. The CDR3 DNA is TGTGCCAGCAGCTTAAATTTAAGGCATGAGCAGTTCTTC. It encodes CASSLNLRHEQFF.

This clonotype showed up just a few times. The chain uses TRBV5-1 and TRBJ2-7; 10 bases line up with TRBD1. The CDR3 loop spans 15 amino acids. Looked up from germline, CDR1 is SGHRS and CDR2 is YFSETQ. Trimming took 0 bases from V and 6 from J; bases not matched to a gene: 6. In DNA, the CDR3 is TGCGCCAGCAGCTTGGGGGGGACAGGGGTCGGCGAGCAGTACGTC. This encodes CASSLGGTGVGEQYV.

This clonotype was recorded a few times. This sequence joins TRBV25-1 and TRBJ2-1; D uncertain. Trimming stripped 5 bases from V and 10 bases from J, with 15 bases between. CDR1 and CDR2 (germline): MGHDK, SYGVNS. The CDR3 sequence is 13 residues long. The CDR3, as DNA: TGTGCCAGCAGTCCACAAGTGATTACAGAGCAGTTCTTC. This encodes CASSPQVITEQFF.

The chain uses TRBV6-2 or TRBV6-3 and TRBJ1-2; unclear D gene. V was trimmed by 2 bases and J by 5 bases, leaving 6 bases between them. Germline V gene sequence: CDR1 MNHEY, CDR2 SVGEGT. The CDR3 length is 12 residues. The CDR3 reads CASSYGRYGYTF. As DNA, the CDR3 is TGTGCCAGCAGTTACGGGAGGTATGGCTACACCTTC.

A few counts support this clonotype. The chain couples TRBV6-6 to TRBJ1-2, with a tentative D call TRBD1 (5 bases). The germline V gene encodes CDR1 MNHNY and CDR2 SVGAGI (reference sequence). This CDR3 has 16 amino acids. The ends were cut back, 4 bases at V and 4 bases at J, with 19 bases in the middle. The CDR3 sequence is CASSLGTVGVSYGYTF. Written as DNA, the CDR3 is TGTGCCAGCAGTTTAGGGACGGTAGGGGTATCCTATGGCTACACCTTC.

This clonotype was picked up a small number of times. J is TRBJ2-7 and V is TRBV15; no definite D call. This CDR3 is built from 13 residues. From germline, CDR1 is LNHNV and CDR2 YYDKDF (reference sequence). The V gene lost 1 base and the J gene lost 6 bases, with 10 bases spanning the gap. CDR3 DNA sequence: TGTGCCACCAGCAGAGTTACGGAGTCCGAGCAGTACGTC. This gives the protein CATSRVTESEQYV.

The chain joins TRBV6-5 to TRBJ1-1; D is unclear. V lost 1 base to trimming and J lost 3 bases, with 6 bases between them. CDR3 length: 13 residues. The germline V gene encodes CDR1 MNHEY and CDR2 SVGAGI. In nucleotides, the CDR3 is TGTGCCAGCAGTTACTATGCAGACACTGAAGCTTTCTTT. Translating gives CASSYYADTEAFF.

This chain joins TRBV20-1 and TRBJ2-1; unclear D gene. This CDR3 has 14 amino acids. Germline V gene sequence: CDR1 DFQATT, CDR2 SNEGSKA (reference sequence). The ends were cut back, 5 bases at V and 0 bases at J, with 11 bases in the middle. CDR3 sequence: CSAADPSSYNEQFF. CDR3 in DNA: TGCAGTGCTGCAGATCCCAGCTCCTACAATGAGCAGTTCTTC.

The V call is TRBV7-8, the J call TRBJ2-5; D gene unclear. Germline V CDR1 and CDR2: SGHVS, FQNEAQ. Trimming stripped 3 bases from V and 4 bases from J, with 12 bases between. The CDR3 has 14 residues. The CDR3 loop is CASSFPGLLETQYF. The CDR3 nucleotides read TGTGCCAGCAGCTTCCCGGGTCTTCTAGAGACCCAGTACTTC.

This clonotype was observed many times. The chain has TRBV7-9 and TRBJ2-3, with TRBD2 identical over 9 bases. The CDR3 runs 16 residues. Germline CDR1 SEHNR, CDR2 FQNEAQ (reference sequence). Trimming took 1 base from V and 1 from J; bases not matched to a gene: 3. The CDR3 nucleotides are TGTGCCAGCAGCTTAGGGCCTAGCGGGGGCACAGATACGCAGTATTTT. Its protein product is CASSLGPSGGTDTQYF.

The chain joins TRBV6-6 to TRBJ2-3; 7 bases line up with TRBD1. The V segment lost 5 bases and the J segment 3 bases; nucleotides outside the gene matches: 14. This CDR3 contains 17 residues. The germline V gene has CDR1 MNHNY and CDR2 SVGAGI (reference sequence). DNA of the CDR3: TGTGCCAGCAGTACAATATTGACAGGGTCAGGGACAGATACGCAGTATTTT. This translates into CASSTILTGSGTDTQYF.

Only a few counts were recorded for this clonotype. The chain employs TRBV5-1 and TRBJ2-5, with D perhaps TRBD1 (6 bases). Germline assignment: CDR1 SGHRS and CDR2 YFSETQ. The CDR3 runs to 15 residues. V shed 1 base and J shed 4 bases, with 14 bases lying between them. CDR3 sequence reads: CASSLMGAAGETQYF. For the CDR3, the DNA is TGCGCCAGCAGCTTGATGGGGGCCGCGGGAGAGACCCAGTACTTC.

In this sample, this clonotype turned up once. The chain carries TRBV4-1 and TRBJ2-2, with D unresolved. This CDR3 contains 16 residues. Germline CDR1 is MGHRA and CDR2 is YSYEKL. V lost 4 bases and J 1 base, leaving 13 bases between the germline ends. CDR3 sequence: CASSLGPVENTGELFF. For the CDR3, the DNA is TGCGCCAGCAGCCTAGGACCCGTCGAGAACACCGGGGAGCTGTTTTTT.

This clonotype has just a few counts. J is TRBJ2-2 and V is TRBV5-1; D may be TRBD1 or TRBD2 (5 bases each). Per germline, CDR1 SGHRS and CDR2 YFSETQ. There are 16 residues in the CDR3. V was pared by 0 bases and J by 5 bases, with 14 bases between. In DNA form, the CDR3 reads TGCGCCAGCAGCTTGGTGTCGGGGACGGGAACCGGGGAGCTGTTTTTT. This gives the protein CASSLVSGTGTGELFF.

The chain joins TRBV5-1 to TRBJ2-5; TRBD2 matches at 9 bases. This CDR3 region has 15 residues. CDR1 is SGHRS and CDR2 is YFSETQ in the germline V gene. The V segment lost 3 bases and the J segment 2 bases; nucleotides outside the gene matches: 5. The DNA for the CDR3 is TGCGCCAGCAGCTCGCTAGCGGGGATACAAGAGACCCAGTACTTC. It translates to CASSSLAGIQETQYF.

This clonotype was observed a handful of times. The rearrangement links TRBV7-2 to TRBJ1-4; the D is unclear. The CDR3 is made up of 14 amino acids. In germline, CDR1 is SGHTA, CDR2 FQGNSA. Trimming removed 3 bases from V and 0 bases from J, with 5 bases in between. The CDR3 region is CASSFSTTNEKLFF. In DNA, the CDR3 is TGTGCCAGCAGCTTTAGTACAACTAATGAAAAACTGTTTTTT.

Concerning this clonotype: A much larger clone is a single base away; this may be a read error. V usage is TRBV4-1 and J usage is TRBJ2-7; D call uncertain. V was clipped by 3 bases and J by 2 bases, with 8 bases between them. Germline V gives CDR1 MGHRA, CDR2 YSYEKL. CDR3 length: 13 residues. This CDR3 reads CASSHAQPYEQYF. The CDR3 DNA reads TGCGCCAGCAGCCATGCACAACCCTACGAGCAGTACTTC.

This clonotype was detected a few times. The chain has TRBV15 and TRBJ1-5, with D unresolved. CDR1 and CDR2 from the germline V gene are LNHNV and YYDKDF (reference sequence). The CDR3 runs to 17 residues. The V and J ends lost 5 bases and 4 bases respectively, with 21 bases between them. CDR3 region: CATSGPPRELGNQPQHF. Written as DNA, the CDR3 is TGTGCCACCAGCGGGCCCCCCCGGGAATTGGGGAATCAGCCCCAGCATTTT.

This clonotype was seen more than once but under ten times. The V and J genes are TRBV7-9 and TRBJ1-5, with D uncertain. The V and J ends lost 3 bases and 0 bases respectively, with 9 bases between them. The V gene's germline CDR1 is SEHNR and CDR2 FQNEAQ (reference sequence). This CDR3 is 15 amino acids long. CDR3 sequence: CASSFGSNSNQPQHF. DNA for the CDR3: TGTGCCAGCAGCTTTGGTTCAAATAGCAATCAGCCCCAGCATTTT.

The chain recombines TRBV6-5 with TRBJ2-4; D gene uncertain. Germline-derived CDR1 and CDR2 are MNHEY and SVGAGI. This CDR3 has 13 residues. V gave up 2 bases and J gave up 6 bases, with 8 bases separating them. The CDR3 is CASSYPGSNIQYF. The CDR3 coding sequence is TGTGCCAGCAGTTACCCGGGCTCAAACATTCAGTACTTC.

The V and J genes are TRBV20-1 and TRBJ2-5; D possibly corresponds to TRBD2 (5 bases). Germline CDR1 reads DFQATT; CDR2 reads SNEGSKA (reference sequence). CDR3 length: 13 amino acids. V lost 6 bases to trimming and J lost 5 bases, with 16 bases between them. The DNA for the CDR3 is TGCAGTGCCAGCGGTCCCGGCGAGGAGACCCAGTACTTC. Residues: CSASGPGEETQYF.

This clonotype was counted only a few times. This rearrangement joins TRBV29-1 to TRBJ1-2, with D possibly TRBD1 on 5 matching bases. Trimming took off 2 bases at V and 4 bases at J, with 14 bases between the two ends. The CDR3 spans 14 residues. Germline V gene sequence: CDR1 SQVTM, CDR2 ANQGSEA. This CDR3 is CSVEPQGRVYGYTF. For the CDR3, the DNA is TGCAGCGTTGAACCCCAGGGTCGGGTCTATGGCTACACCTTC. Using reference TRBV29-1 and TRBJ1-2 for the parts outside the CDR3, the full variable domain is SAVISQKPSRDICQRGTSLTIQCQVDSQVTMMFWYRQQPGQSLTLIATANQGSEATYESGFVIDKFPISRPNLTFSTLTVSNMSPEDSSIYLCSVEPQGRVYGYTFGSGTRLTVV.

This clonotype occurred a few times. The V and J genes are TRBV4-1 and TRBJ2-2; TRBD1 is a possible D gene (8 bases). From germline, CDR1 is MGHRA and CDR2 YSYEKL. The CDR3 runs to 18 residues. V was trimmed by 0 bases and J by 6 bases, leaving 20 bases between them. The DNA for the CDR3 is TGCGCCAGCAGCCAAGAAGGACAGGGAGGGATTGTCGCCGGGGAGCTGTTTTTT. Amino acids: CASSQEGQGGIVAGELFF.

The sample holds a few counts of this clonotype. The rearrangement joins TRBV12-3 or TRBV12-4 to TRBJ2-7; D uncertain. The V gene lost 6 bases and the J gene lost 2 bases, with 11 bases spanning the gap. The CDR3 has 13 amino acids. The DNA of the CDR3 is TGTGCCAGCAGCCCTCTCCCGGCCTACGAGCAGTACTTC. It translates to CASSPLPAYEQYF.

J is TRBJ1-6 and V is TRBV12-3 or TRBV12-4, with D possibly TRBD1 on 6 matching bases. The V end was cut by 2 bases, the J end by 5 bases, with 10 bases between. CDR3 length: 15 amino acids. The CDR3 bases are TGTGCCAGCAGTTTAATGGGGGCAAATAATTCACCCCTCCACTTT. Translation: CASSLMGANNSPLHF.